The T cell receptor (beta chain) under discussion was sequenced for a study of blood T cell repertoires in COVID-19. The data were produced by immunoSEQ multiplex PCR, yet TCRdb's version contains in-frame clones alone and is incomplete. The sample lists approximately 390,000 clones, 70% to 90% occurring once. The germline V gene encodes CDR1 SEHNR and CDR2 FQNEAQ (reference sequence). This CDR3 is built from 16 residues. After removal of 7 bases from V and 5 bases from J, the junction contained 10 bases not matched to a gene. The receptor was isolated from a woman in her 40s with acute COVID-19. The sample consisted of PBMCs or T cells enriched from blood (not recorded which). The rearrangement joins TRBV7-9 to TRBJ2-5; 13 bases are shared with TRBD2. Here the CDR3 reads CASTKGTSGVWETQYF. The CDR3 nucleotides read TGTGCCAGCACGAAGGGGACTAGCGGGGTTTGGGAGACCCAGTACTTC.